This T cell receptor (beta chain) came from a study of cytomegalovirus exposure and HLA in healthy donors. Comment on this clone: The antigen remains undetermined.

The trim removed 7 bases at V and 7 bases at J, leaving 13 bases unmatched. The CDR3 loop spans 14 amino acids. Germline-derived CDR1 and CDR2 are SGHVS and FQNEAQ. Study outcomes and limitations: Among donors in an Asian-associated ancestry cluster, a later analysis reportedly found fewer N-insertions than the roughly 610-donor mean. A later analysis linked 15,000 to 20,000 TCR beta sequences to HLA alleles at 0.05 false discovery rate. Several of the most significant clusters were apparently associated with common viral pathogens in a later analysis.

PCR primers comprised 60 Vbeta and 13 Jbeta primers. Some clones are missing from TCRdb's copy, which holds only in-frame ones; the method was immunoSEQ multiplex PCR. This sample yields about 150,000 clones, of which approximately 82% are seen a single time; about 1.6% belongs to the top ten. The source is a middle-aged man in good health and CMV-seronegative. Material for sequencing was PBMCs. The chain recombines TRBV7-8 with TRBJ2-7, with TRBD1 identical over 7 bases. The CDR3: CASTPGTVDEEQYF. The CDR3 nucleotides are TGTGCCAGCACCCCCGGGACAGTCGACGAGGAGCAGTACTTC.